The T cell receptor (beta chain) described here comes from a study of blood T cell repertoires in COVID-19. About the study: The samples span acute and convalescent COVID-19 from the United States, Italy and Spain. The analysed material was cDNA or gDNA that came from T cells, B-cell-depleted T cells, or PBMCs.

Germline V CDR1 and CDR2: SGHNT, YENEEA. Losses at the gene ends were 2 bases for V and 5 bases for J; bases not matched to a gene: 1. The CDR3 runs 13 residues. Original analysis: It was from reference gene primer amplification that nucleated cell counts were estimated. TCRdb's copy holds only in-frame clones and misses some; the assay was immunoSEQ multiplex PCR. V and J calls and clone size come straight from that table; D and trimming were deduced from the DNA. The sample yields roughly 65,000 clones, approximately 75% seen once. Sequencing input: peripheral blood. The chain is built from TRBV11-3 and TRBJ2-3; 7 bases align to TRBD1. The sequence derives from a human donor in a cohort sampled during active COVID-19. This chain's CDR3 is CASSLRQGDTQYF. For the CDR3, the DNA is TGTGCCAGCAGCTTACGACAGGGAGATACGCAGTATTTT.